This TCR beta chain was sequenced for a study of T cells after yellow fever vaccination. Across the whole study: With SMART-Seq v4 Ultra Low Input, the fractions containing low cell numbers were prepared.

Generation of TCR cDNA used 5'RACE template switching (which added a universal primer site and UMIs). In TCRdb, the 5' RACE reads were re-called with MiXCR into one record per CDR3 protein. The top ten clones hold around 20% of a sample with hundreds of thousands of distinct CDR3 sequences, roughly 4% of them seen once. This clonotype was seen many times. Its antigen remains unidentified. Study conclusions and caveats: Boosting was followed by the reappearance of most primary-vaccination clones (around 95% CD4, 85% to 90% CD8). From the bulk population, abundant clonotypes could contaminate and appear within FACS-sorted repertoires.

The sample in question was PBMCs, obtained on the day of the yellow fever booster vaccination. The TCR sequence derives from a man between 18 and 29 years old who received the YFV17D yellow fever vaccine.

The CDR3 coding sequence is TGCGCCAGCAGCTTACAGGGGGCGGGCACTGAAGCTTTCTTT. This translates into CASSLQGAGTEAFF. The V gene is TRBV5-1, the J gene TRBJ1-1, with 9 bases that match TRBD1. V shed 2 bases and J 4 bases; nucleotides not matched to a gene: 3. The CDR3 is 14 residues long. Per germline, CDR1 SGHRS and CDR2 YFSETQ.